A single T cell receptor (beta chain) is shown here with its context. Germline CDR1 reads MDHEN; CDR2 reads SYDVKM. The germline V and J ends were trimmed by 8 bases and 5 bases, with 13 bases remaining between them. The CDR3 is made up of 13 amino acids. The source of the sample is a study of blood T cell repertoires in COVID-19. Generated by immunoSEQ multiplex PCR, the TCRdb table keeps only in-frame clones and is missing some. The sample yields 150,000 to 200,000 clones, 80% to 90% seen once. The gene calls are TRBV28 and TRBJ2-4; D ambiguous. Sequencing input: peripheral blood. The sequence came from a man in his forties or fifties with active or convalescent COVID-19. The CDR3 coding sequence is TGTGCCAGCGGCCTCCGTGGTGAAAACATTCAGTACTTC. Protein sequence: CASGLRGENIQYF.